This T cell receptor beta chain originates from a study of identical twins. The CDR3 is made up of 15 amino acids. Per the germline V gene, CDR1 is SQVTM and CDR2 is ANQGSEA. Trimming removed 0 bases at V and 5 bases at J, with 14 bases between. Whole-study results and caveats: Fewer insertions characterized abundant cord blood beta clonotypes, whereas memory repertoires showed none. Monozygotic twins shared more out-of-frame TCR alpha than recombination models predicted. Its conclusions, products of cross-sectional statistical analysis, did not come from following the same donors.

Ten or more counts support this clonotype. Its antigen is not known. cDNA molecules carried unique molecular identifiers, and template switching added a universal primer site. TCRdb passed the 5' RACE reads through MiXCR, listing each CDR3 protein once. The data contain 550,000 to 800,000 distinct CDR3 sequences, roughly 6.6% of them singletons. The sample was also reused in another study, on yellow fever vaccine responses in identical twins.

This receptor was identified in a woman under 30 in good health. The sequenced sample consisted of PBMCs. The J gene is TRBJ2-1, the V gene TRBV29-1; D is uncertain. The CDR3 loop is CSVEEPYVAHNEQFF. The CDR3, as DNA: TGCAGCGTTGAAGAACCTTACGTAGCCCACAATGAGCAGTTCTTC.